A single TCR beta chain is shown here with its context. This sample was taken from a study of cytomegalovirus exposure and HLA in healthy donors. The PCR employed 60 Vbeta primers together with 13 Jbeta primers. Assay: immunoSEQ multiplex PCR; the TCRdb copy retains only in-frame clones and omits some. The repertoire consists of a few hundred thousand clones, with around four fifths occurring once and the leading ten covering 10%. The germline CDR1 and CDR2 sequences are MNHEY and SVGAGI. Between the trimmed V and J ends, which lost 1 base and 6 bases, there was a span of 12 bases. The CDR3 runs 14 residues.

The chain recombines TRBV6-5 with TRBJ1-1; a possible D gene is TRBD1 (5 bases). This clonotype was obtained from a woman between 50 and 59 years old in good health and CMV-seropositive. Source material: PBMCs. CDR3 residues: CASSYWGVSAEAFF. The CDR3 nucleotides read TGTGCCAGCAGTTACTGGGGGGTAAGCGCTGAAGCTTTCTTT.